The clone carrying this T cell receptor beta chain showed up many times. This beta chain appears as a stray read in a library generated for alpha chains; its size is not informative. The data are from a study of spatial heterogeneity in lung cancer. Study context: Sequencing consistently turned up more beta-chain sequences than alpha-chain sequences. Raw-read counts averaged over ten per unique TCR and UMI combination.

Each molecule of TCR cDNA was tagged with one unique molecular identifier. TCRdb itself ran the 5' RACE reads through MiXCR, one entry per CDR3 protein. The data show approximately 7,100 distinct CDR3 sequences, approximately 4% seen once. Regarding time point: sample taken at primary tumor resection. No cells were sorted before sequencing. The whole RNA sequenced was extracted from tumor, nontumor lung or frozen PBMC. The approximately 69 donors had untreated early-stage non-small cell lung cancer. Germline V gives CDR1 DFQATT, CDR2 SNEGSKA (reference sequence). This CDR3 has 15 amino acids. The V gene end was trimmed by 3 bases and the J gene end by 3 bases; junction bases not matched to a gene: 8.

V gene TRBV20-1 combines with J gene TRBJ2-7; 10 nucleotides align to TRBD1. The sequence derives from a female donor with early-stage non-small cell lung cancer. Specimen: normal lung tissue next to the tumor, collected at surgery. The CDR3 nucleotides read TGCAGTGCTAGGGCCCAGGACAGGGGGGGCTACGAGCAGTACTTC. This encodes CSARAQDRGGYEQYF.